Only a few counts were recorded for the clone carrying this T cell receptor (beta chain). Its specificity is unknown. These data originate in a study of T cell responses to AZD1222 COVID-19 vaccine. Whole-study results and caveats: Donors were chiefly white British, with a greater number of females, and clonal diversity was perhaps underestimated. Within unmutated variant regions lay the reported targets of nearly half of spike-specific TCRs. Dominant at 160-218 and 743-854, vaccine-associated CD4 TCRs also spanned spike.

Measured with immunoSEQ multiplex PCR; TCRdb has only the in-frame clones, and not every one. Altogether roughly 85,000 clones are present, roughly 88% being singletons, with the ten largest covering approximately 5.4%. Germline loops: CDR1 GTSNPN, CDR2 SVGIG (reference sequence). This CDR3 has 17 residues. Trimming pared 6 bases from V and 7 bases from J, leaving 25 bases between. V usage is TRBV30 and J usage is TRBJ1-6; D possibly corresponds to TRBD1 (5 bases). The TCR sequence derives from an adult in good health. The sequences come from peripheral blood, collected on day 0 of MenACWY control vaccination. This CDR3 reads CACPTASRKLQNSPLHF. The DNA for the CDR3 is TGTGCCTGCCCGACAGCTTCTAGGAAGCTTCAGAATTCACCCCTCCACTTT. The variable domain in full, completed from reference TRBV30 and TRBJ1-6, reads SQTIHQWPATLVQPVGSPLSLECTVEGTSNPNLYWYRQAAGRGLQLLFYSVGIGQISSEVPQNLSASRPQDRQFILSSKKLLLSDSGFYLCACPTASRKLQNSPLHFGNGTRLTVT.